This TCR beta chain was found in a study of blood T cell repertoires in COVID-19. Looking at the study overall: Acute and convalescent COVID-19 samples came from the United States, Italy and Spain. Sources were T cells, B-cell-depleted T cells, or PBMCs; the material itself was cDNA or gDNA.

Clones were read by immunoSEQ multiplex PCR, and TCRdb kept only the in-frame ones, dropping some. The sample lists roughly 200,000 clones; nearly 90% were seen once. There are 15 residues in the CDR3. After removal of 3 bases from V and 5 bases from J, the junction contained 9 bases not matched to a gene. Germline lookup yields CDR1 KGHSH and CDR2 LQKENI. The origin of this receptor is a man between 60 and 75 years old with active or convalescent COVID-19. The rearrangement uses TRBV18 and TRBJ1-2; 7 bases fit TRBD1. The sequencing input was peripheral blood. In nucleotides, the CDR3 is TGTGCCAGCTCACCGCCGGGACAGACAAAGTATGGCTACACCTTC. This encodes CASSPPGQTKYGYTF.